Shown below are 10 T cell receptor beta chains from a single sample sequenced in a study of cytomegalovirus exposure and HLA in healthy donors. The PCR had 60 Vbeta and 13 Jbeta primers. Method: immunoSEQ multiplex PCR; TCRdb's copy keeps in-frame clones and lacks some. The sample has roughly 140,000 clones; roughly 80% are singletons. The sample taken for sequencing was PBMCs. The receptors derive from a woman aged 40 to 50 in good health and CMV-seropositive.

The chain has TRBV4-2 and TRBJ2-3, with D hard to call. Between the trimmed V and J ends, which lost 1 base and 1 base, there was a span of 9 bases. There are 15 residues in the CDR3. CDR1 is LGHNA, CDR2 YNFKEQ, per germline. CDR3 amino acids: CASSQGSIRTDTQYF. In DNA form, the CDR3 reads TGTGCCAGCAGCCAAGGGAGTATACGCACAGATACGCAGTATTTT.

The rearrangement uses TRBV6-1 and TRBJ1-1, with 9 bases aligning to TRBD1. The CDR3 consists of 14 residues. The ends lost 4 bases at V and 7 bases at J; junction bases unmatched: 7. Germline CDR1 is MNHNS and CDR2 is SASEGT. The DNA of the CDR3 is TGTGCCAGCAGTGTCCAACAGGGGGCTTTTGAAGCTTTCTTT. Residues: CASSVQQGAFEAFF.

The gene calls are TRBV6-5 and TRBJ1-1; 7 nucleotides line up with TRBD1. Germline V gene data show CDR1 as MNHEY and CDR2 as SVGAGI. V shed 0 bases, J shed 1 base, and the junction held 2 bases outside the gene matches. The CDR3 consists of 15 residues. CDR3 nucleotide sequence: TGTGCCAGCAGTTACTCGACAGGGACGAACACTGAAGCTTTCTTT. Translation: CASSYSTGTNTEAFF.

This clone was picked up a small number of times. The chain carries TRBV4-2 and TRBJ2-5, with 10 nucleotides matching TRBD1. The CDR3 consists of 19 residues. Per the germline V gene, CDR1 is LGHNA and CDR2 is YNFKEQ. The V and J ends lost 0 bases and 2 bases, in that order; junction bases with no gene match: 12. The chain's CDR3 is CASSQDHPADRGWQETQYF. CDR3 in DNA: TGTGCCAGCAGCCAAGATCATCCGGCGGACAGGGGGTGGCAAGAGACCCAGTACTTC.

The rearrangement joins TRBV11-2 to TRBJ2-1, with 8 bases fitting TRBD2. From germline, CDR1 is SGHAT and CDR2 FQNNGV. The V segment lost 5 bases and the J segment 8 bases; nucleotides outside the gene matches: 14. The CDR3 is 16 residues long. CDR3 in amino acids: CASSPSPGGGRDEQFF. Written as DNA, the CDR3 is TGTGCCAGCAGCCCCTCCCCGGGGGGGGGCCGGGATGAGCAGTTCTTC.

This clone was found a few times. This chain links TRBV20-1 with TRBJ1-4; D remains ambiguous. CDR1 is DFQATT and CDR2 is SNEGSKA in the germline V gene (reference sequence). V was trimmed by 6 bases and J by 7 bases, leaving 9 bases between them. This CDR3 region has 11 residues. CDR3 sequence: CSAQAGEKLFF. CDR3 DNA: TGCAGTGCGCAGGCCGGTGAAAAACTGTTTTTT.

This rearrangement joins TRBV4-1 to TRBJ2-1; 9 bases align to TRBD2. V trimming: 4 bases; J trimming: 0 bases; junction bases outside the gene matches: 7. CDR1 MGHRA and CDR2 YSYEKL come from the germline V gene. The CDR3 is made up of 17 amino acids. The CDR3 region has the DNA TGCGCCAGCAGCCCCGGTGCGGGGGGGATCTCCTACAATGAGCAGTTCTTC. It specifies CASSPGAGGISYNEQFF.

A few counts support this clone. The chain links TRBV5-1 to TRBJ2-7; 8 bases line up with TRBD2. The CDR3 is 15 residues long. Trimming cost V 0 bases and J 7 bases; bases outside gene matches: 9. CDR1 and CDR2 (germline): SGHRS, YFSETQ. DNA of the CDR3: TGCGCCAGCAGCTTGGACACGGGACGGGGGGGAGAGCAGTACTTC. Translated: CASSLDTGRGGEQYF.

The rearrangement uses TRBV30 and TRBJ2-3, with 8 bases identical to TRBD2. Germline values: CDR1 GTSNPN, CDR2 SVGIG (reference sequence). There are 13 residues in the CDR3. V dropped 5 bases and J dropped 4; count of bases not matched to a gene: 5. CDR3: CAWYRGGSDTQYF. The CDR3 bases are TGTGCCTGGTATCGGGGGGGCTCAGATACGCAGTATTTT.

The chain has TRBV7-9 and TRBJ1-1; 7 bases align to TRBD1. V was pared by 2 bases and J by 5 bases, with 14 bases of the junction left unmatched. The V gene's germline CDR1 is SEHNR and CDR2 FQNEAQ (reference sequence). CDR3 length equals 17 residues. The CDR3 protein is CASSLKSGGVVFTEAFF. CDR3 DNA sequence: TGTGCCAGCAGCTTAAAATCAGGGGGAGTAGTCTTTACTGAAGCTTTCTTT. Drawing the rest from reference TRBV7-9 and TRBJ1-1, the complete variable domain is DTGVSQNPRHKITKRGQNVTFRCDPISEHNRLYWYRQTLGQGPEFLTYFQNEAQLEKSRLLSDRFSAERPKGSFSTLEIQRTEQGDSAMYLCASSLKSGGVVFTEAFFGQGTRLTVV.